These T cell receptor beta chains were read from a single sample in a study of blood T cell repertoires in COVID-19. This table comes from immunoSEQ multiplex PCR, and its TCRdb copy is limited to in-frame clones, with some not included. In the table there are about 76,000 clones, more than 75% of which are singletons. The sample consisted of peripheral blood. The receptor set was obtained from a human donor in a cohort sampled during active COVID-19. Both conserved end residues are part of each CDR3. Fields, in order: clone size, V gene, J gene, D gene, CDR3 DNA, CDR3 protein. D genes are given only for firm matches. The listing skips clone size in some rows; elsewhere it reads once, few, many or a size class.

-	TRBV2	TRBJ2-3	-	TGTGCCAGCATGTCAACTAGCACAGATACGCAGTATTTT	CASMSTSTDTQYF
-	TRBV28	TRBJ1-1	TRBD1	TGTGCCAGCAGTAACGACGTTCGACAGGGGTGGAACACTGAAGCTTTCTTT	CASSNDVRQGWNTEAFF
-	TRBV19	TRBJ2-5	TRBD2	TGTGCCAGTAGCCCCGTAGCGGGAGGACACCAAGAGACCCAGTACTTC	CASSPVAGGHQETQYF
-	TRBV5-4	TRBJ1-5	-	TGTGCCAGCAGCTTGCCGGATCAGCCCCAGCATTTT	CASSLPDQPQHF
few	TRBV7-2	TRBJ2-2	TRBD2	TGTGCCAGCAGCCCTAGCGGGAGGGCCCTTGCCGGGGAGCTGTTTTTT	CASSPSGRALAGELFF
-	TRBV9	TRBJ1-2	-	TGTGCCAGCAGCGTACTGGGGGCGTGTTGTGGCTACACCTTC	CASSVLGACCGYTF
-	TRBV6-1	TRBJ2-7	-	TGTGCCAGCAGTGAAGCGATTACAGGGTTCTACGAGCAGTACTTC	CASSEAITGFYEQYF
-	TRBV5-1	TRBJ2-7	TRBD2	TGCGCCAGCAGCGTTAGCGGGAGCTCCTACGAGCAGTACTTC	CASSVSGSSYEQYF
-	TRBV5-1	TRBJ2-7	-	TGCGCCAGCAGCGTGACAGGCGCCCACGAGCAGTACTTC	CASSVTGAHEQYF
-	TRBV9	TRBJ1-4	TRBD1	TGTGCCAGCAGCGCAGGGGGCGCAACTAATGAAAAACTGTTTTTT	CASSAGGATNEKLFF
once	TRBV5-5	TRBJ2-7	TRBD1	TGTGCCAGCAGCCGATCCGGGACAGCAGACTACGAGCAGTACTTC	CASSRSGTADYEQYF
-	TRBV5-1	TRBJ2-5	TRBD1	TGCGCCAGCAGCTCGGGACAGGGGGGCGAGACCCAGTACTTC	CASSSGQGGETQYF